What follows describes a single TCR beta chain. This sample is drawn from a study of blood T cell repertoires in COVID-19. The overall study: Sources were T cells, B-cell-depleted T cells, or PBMCs; the material itself was cDNA or gDNA.

The germline V gene has CDR1 MNHEY and CDR2 SVGAGI. J lost 8 bases, V lost 6 bases, and 6 bases had no gene match. The CDR3 is made up of 12 amino acids. TCRdb's copy holds only in-frame clones and misses some; the assay was immunoSEQ multiplex PCR. Seen here are under 65,000 clones, 80% to 90% observed once, and the top ten hold roughly 4.8%. The chain joins TRBV6-5 to TRBJ1-1; TRBD1 aligns across 7 bases. This receptor was taken from a woman aged 60 to 75 with acute or convalescent COVID-19. The sequencing sample was made of peripheral blood. The CDR3 DNA reads as TGTGCCAGCAGACGCGACAGGGACGAAGCTTTCTTT. This translates into CASRRDRDEAFF.